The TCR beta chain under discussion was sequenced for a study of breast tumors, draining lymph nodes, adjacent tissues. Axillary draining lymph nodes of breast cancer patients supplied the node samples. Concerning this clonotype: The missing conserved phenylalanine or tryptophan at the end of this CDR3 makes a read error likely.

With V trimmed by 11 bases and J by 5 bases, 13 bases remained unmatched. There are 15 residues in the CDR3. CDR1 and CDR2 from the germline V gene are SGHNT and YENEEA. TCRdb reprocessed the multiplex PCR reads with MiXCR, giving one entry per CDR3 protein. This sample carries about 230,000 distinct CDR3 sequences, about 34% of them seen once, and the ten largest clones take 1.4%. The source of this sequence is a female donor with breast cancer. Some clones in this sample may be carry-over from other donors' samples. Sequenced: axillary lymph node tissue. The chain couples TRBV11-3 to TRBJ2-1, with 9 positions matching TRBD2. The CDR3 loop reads CAGGRGVAGDNEQFL. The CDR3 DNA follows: TGTGCCGGCGGACGGGGGGTAGCGGGGGACAATGAGCAGTTCCTC.